This T cell receptor beta chain comes out of a study of identical twins. All of the donors were Caucasians in good health. Study conclusions and caveats: Zero-insertion results could be subject to partial confounding by invariant MAIT and iNKT cells.

Notes on this clonotype: What it recognizes is unknown.

CDR3 length: 10 amino acids. Looked up from germline, CDR1 is DFQATT and CDR2 is SNEGSKA (reference sequence). V lost 6 bases to trimming and J lost 15 bases, with 15 bases between them. Template switching added a universal primer site; cDNA carried unique molecular identifiers. Each CDR3 protein is one row after TCRdb ran MiXCR on the 5' RACE reads. The repertoire includes 400,000 to 600,000 distinct CDR3 sequences, approximately 20% of them detected once, and 0.48% sits in the top ten. This same sample was also part of a study on yellow fever vaccine responses in identical twins. That paper notes: Twins' vaccine T cell responses were reported to seem partly convergent and partly personalized.

The sequenced material came from CD4+ T cells sorted from blood. The chain recombines TRBV20-1 with TRBJ2-1, with unresolved D. This clonotype originated in a woman between 18 and 29 years old in good health. CDR3: CSARYTHPFF. The CDR3 region has the DNA TGCAGTGCCCGTTACACCCACCCGTTCTTC.